What follows is one T cell receptor (beta chain) and its context. Antigen unknown. The entry originates in a study of CD8 T cells in Susac syndrome. Random hexamers were used to reverse transcribe an amount of 0.5 to 1 ug RNA. MiXCR was run by TCRdb on the immunoSEQ multiplex PCR reads, yielding one entry per CDR3 protein. The sample lists about 120,000 distinct CDR3 sequences; around 95% were seen once. V lost 7 bases, J lost 5 bases, and 17 bases lay in between. The CDR3 has 14 amino acids. In germline, CDR1 is SGHDN, CDR2 FVKESK. The authors carried out high-throughput sequencing of TCR beta. They applied it to CD8+ and CD4+ T cells obtained from blood. Healthy donors were controls matched for age and sex. Study-level points and caveats: As the study acknowledged, the number of individuals who were part of its TCR sequencing and HLA analysis was relatively small.

The specimen was CD4+ T cells from PBMCs. The V call is TRBV14, the J call TRBJ1-2; D may be TRBD1 (6 bases). The clonotype originates from a human donor in good health. This CDR3 reads CASKLSGTRYGYTF. The CDR3 DNA follows: TGTGCCAGCAAGCTGTCCGGGACAAGATATGGCTACACCTTC.